These T cell receptor beta chains were read from a single sample in a study of T cells in Graves' hyperthyroidism and ophthalmopathy. TCRdb re-derived calls from the multiplex PCR reads in MiXCR, one entry per CDR3 protein. This table has approximately 430,000 distinct CDR3 sequences, roughly 14% appearing once. The sample taken for sequencing was blood. Receptors were obtained from a man between 18 and 35 years old with Graves' ophthalmopathy. CDR3s include the opening cysteine and the closing phenylalanine or tryptophan. D genes are given only for firm matches. Size tells how often a clone was seen (once, few, many) or the class of an expanded clone, and some rows leave it out.

J gene: TRBJ2-1
D gene: TRBD1
clone size: once
V gene: TRBV5-6
CDR3 DNA: TGTGCCAGCAGCTTATGGACAGGGGGGTACAATGAGCAGTTCTTC
CDR3 protein: CASSLWTGGYNEQFF

J gene: TRBJ1-1
D gene: NA
clone size: many
V gene: TRBV5-6
CDR3 DNA: TGTGCCAGCAGCTTGGGAGGGAGCATGAACACTGAAGCTTTCTTT
CDR3 protein: CASSLGGSMNTEAFF

J gene: TRBJ1-2
D gene: NA
clone size: many
V gene: TRBV29-1
CDR3 DNA: TGCAGCGTTGAAGGAGGGAATGGCTATGGCTACACCTTC
CDR3 protein: CSVEGGNGYGYTF

J gene: TRBJ2-3
D gene: TRBD2
clone size: NA
V gene: TRBV7-9
CDR3 DNA: TGTGCCAGCAGCTTAGTGGTGCTAGCGGGTCCCACAGATACGCAGTATTTT
CDR3 protein: CASSLVVLAGPTDTQYF

J gene: TRBJ2-4
D gene: TRBD1
clone size: many
V gene: TRBV11-2
CDR3 DNA: TGTGCCAGCAACGCCGGGACAGGGGGAAACATTCAGTACTTC
CDR3 protein: CASNAGTGGNIQYF

J gene: TRBJ1-4
D gene: TRBD1
clone size: many
V gene: TRBV30
CDR3 DNA: TGTGCCTGGAACAGGGGCGCGGGTGAAAAACTGTTTTTT
CDR3 protein: CAWNRGAGEKLFF

J gene: TRBJ2-7
D gene: NA
clone size: many
V gene: TRBV5-1
CDR3 DNA: TGCGCCAGCAGCTTGGGATTGAGCGGGCGGGGAGACGAGCAGTACTTC
CDR3 protein: CASSLGLSGRGDEQYF

J gene: TRBJ2-2
D gene: NA
clone size: many
V gene: TRBV6-1
CDR3 DNA: TGTGCCAGCAGTTACGGTCCAGCCGTCTCCTCCGAGCTGTTTTTT
CDR3 protein: CASSYGPAVSSELFF

J gene: TRBJ1-5
D gene: TRBD1
clone size: NA
V gene: TRBV4-2
CDR3 DNA: TGTGCCAGCAGCCAAACACAGGGGAATAGTCAGCCCCAGCATTTT
CDR3 protein: CASSQTQGNSQPQHF

J gene: TRBJ2-7
D gene: TRBD2
clone size: many
V gene: TRBV28
CDR3 DNA: TGTGCCAGCAGTTCCGAGACTAGCGGAGAGTCCTACGAGCAGTACTTC
CDR3 protein: CASSSETSGESYEQYF

J gene: TRBJ2-5
D gene: TRBD1
clone size: NA
V gene: TRBV6-1
CDR3 DNA: TGTGCCAGCAGTTATAAAAGACAGGGCCAAGAGACCCAGTACTTC
CDR3 protein: CASSYKRQGQETQYF

J gene: TRBJ2-7
D gene: TRBD1
clone size: NA
V gene: TRBV6-1
CDR3 DNA: TGTGCCAGCGACAGGGCCTACGAGCAGTACTTC
CDR3 protein: CASDRAYEQYF

J gene: TRBJ2-3
D gene: NA
clone size: many
V gene: TRBV30
CDR3 DNA: TGTGCCTCCGGTTGGGGCCCTCAGACGGATACGCAGTATTTT
CDR3 protein: CASGWGPQTDTQYF

J gene: TRBJ1-2
D gene: TRBD1
clone size: NA
V gene: TRBV7-9
CDR3 DNA: TGTGCCAGCAGCTCTGGGACAGGAAAAATCTATGGCTACACCTTC
CDR3 protein: CASSSGTGKIYGYTF

J gene: TRBJ2-1
D gene: NA
clone size: many
V gene: TRBV5-1
CDR3 DNA: TGCGCCAGCAGCCTACAGGGAGAGAGGTACAATGAGCAGTTCTTC
CDR3 protein: CASSLQGERYNEQFF

J gene: TRBJ2-5
D gene: NA
clone size: many
V gene: TRBV7-2
CDR3 DNA: TGTGCCAGCAGCTTAGTAGCACGGGAGACCCAGTACTTC
CDR3 protein: CASSLVARETQYF

J gene: TRBJ1-5
D gene: NA
clone size: few
V gene: TRBV7-2
CDR3 DNA: TGTGCCAGCAGCTTAGAGTGGGTAGGGTACAATCAGCCCCAGCATTTT
CDR3 protein: CASSLEWVGYNQPQHF

J gene: TRBJ1-1
D gene: TRBD1
clone size: many
V gene: TRBV7-9
CDR3 DNA: TGTGCCAGCAGACGCGACAGGGTGAACACTGAAGCTTTCTTT
CDR3 protein: CASRRDRVNTEAFF

J gene: TRBJ2-3
D gene: NA
clone size: NA
V gene: TRBV11-3
CDR3 DNA: TGTGCCAGTAGTATGGCTGGGCGAAGCACAGATACGCAGTATTTT
CDR3 protein: CASSMAGRSTDTQYF

J gene: TRBJ1-5
D gene: TRBD1
clone size: many
V gene: TRBV6-5
CDR3 DNA: TGTGCCAGCAGTTACGGACAGGGACGCCAGCCCCAGCATTTT
CDR3 protein: CASSYGQGRQPQHF

J gene: TRBJ2-1
D gene: NA
clone size: few
V gene: TRBV27
CDR3 DNA: TGTGCCAGCAGTTTATCGGTAAATGAGCAGTTCTTC
CDR3 protein: CASSLSVNEQFF

J gene: TRBJ1-2
D gene: TRBD1
clone size: NA
V gene: TRBV12-3/TRBV12-4
CDR3 DNA: TGTGCCAGCAGTCACCGGACAGGGCATGGCTACACCTTC
CDR3 protein: CASSHRTGHGYTF

J gene: TRBJ2-2
D gene: NA
clone size: many
V gene: TRBV6-1
CDR3 DNA: TGTGCCAGCATGACTGGCTGGGCCTCCGGGGAGCTGTTTTTT
CDR3 protein: CASMTGWASGELFF

J gene: TRBJ2-2
D gene: NA
clone size: many
V gene: TRBV24-1
CDR3 DNA: TGTGCCACCAGTGTCTCCGGATCTGCCGGGGAGCTGTTTTTT
CDR3 protein: CATSVSGSAGELFF

J gene: TRBJ2-7
D gene: NA
clone size: many
V gene: TRBV5-1
CDR3 DNA: TGCGCCAGCAGCTTGACCTCGGAAGACCCTACCTACGAGCAGTACTTC
CDR3 protein: CASSLTSEDPTYEQYF

J gene: TRBJ2-1
D gene: TRBD1
clone size: many
V gene: TRBV3-1
CDR3 DNA: TGTGCCAGCAGCCCTAACCCGGGACAGACTCGGGATGATGAGCAGTTCTTC
CDR3 protein: CASSPNPGQTRDDEQFF

J gene: TRBJ1-2
D gene: NA
clone size: NA
V gene: TRBV7-9
CDR3 DNA: TGTGCCAGCAGCCCGGGCCTCACGTCCACTTTCTATGGCTACACCTTC
CDR3 protein: CASSPGLTSTFYGYTF

J gene: TRBJ2-7
D gene: NA
clone size: NA
V gene: TRBV27
CDR3 DNA: TGTGCCAGCAGTTTATCGGAAGGGGCGCTTCCCGAGCAGTACTTC
CDR3 protein: CASSLSEGALPEQYF